The 5 T cell receptor beta chains below come from one sample, sequenced in a study of T cell repertoires in cytomegalovirus infection. Antigens of these TCRs are unknown. One entry per CDR3 protein, called by TCRdb with MiXCR from the reads. The top ten hold around 12% of the sample, which has about 830,000 distinct CDR3 sequences, about 31% seen once. This material consisted of cultured CD8+ T cells from PBMCs, taken from culture after CMV antigen stimulation. The receptors originated from a human donor in good health (CMV status not recorded). Some clones in this sample may be carry-over from other donors' samples.

There are a few counts of this clonotype. The chain is built from TRBV13 and TRBJ2-6, with 12 positions matching TRBD1. Losses at the gene ends were 6 bases for V and 3 bases for J; bases not matched to a gene: 9. The CDR3 has 18 amino acids. CDR1 and CDR2 (germline): PRHDT, FYEKMQ (reference sequence). The CDR3 coding sequence is TGTGCCAGCAGACCCCCGGGACAGGGGGCGGATGGGGCCAACGTCCTGACTTTC. This gives the protein CASRPPGQGADGANVLTF.

CDR3 in amino acids: CASSRAGGPPDTQYF. The CDR3 DNA follows: TGTGCCAGCAGCCGAGCGGGGGGGCCACCAGATACGCAGTATTTT. This chain connects TRBV12-3 or TRBV12-4 to TRBJ2-3, with TRBD2 matching 10 bases. This CDR3 contains 15 residues. Trimming removed 6 bases from V and 4 bases from J; junction bases left unmatched: 7.

This clonotype was seen a handful of times. This chain uses TRBV2 with TRBJ2-7, with 8 nucleotides matching TRBD1. Germline lookup yields CDR1 SNHLY and CDR2 FYNNEI. V lost 5 bases to trimming and J lost 3 bases; unmatched junction nucleotides: 3. CDR3 length equals 13 residues. CDR3 residues: CASSSDRVYEQYV. CDR3 nucleotides: TGTGCCAGCAGTTCGGACAGGGTCTACGAGCAGTACGTC.

This rearrangement joins TRBV7-6 to TRBJ1-3; tentatively, D is TRBD1 (5 bases). The CDR3 extends over 15 amino acids. Germline V gene data show CDR1 as SGHVS and CDR2 as FNYEAQ. V dropped 4 bases and J dropped 0 bases, with 10 bases sitting between them. CDR3 sequence (DNA): TGTGCCAGCAGCTCCCAGGGCCCCTCTGGAAACACCATATATTTT. Translated: CASSSQGPSGNTIYF.

This clonotype showed up many times. J is TRBJ2-5 and V is TRBV6-5; TRBD1 agrees at 10 bases. V shed 0 bases and J 3 bases; nucleotides not matched to a gene: 13. This CDR3 has 19 amino acids. Germline V gene lookup returns CDR1 MNHEY and CDR2 SVGAGI. The chain's CDR3 is CASSYSPLPSGTGEETQYF. The DNA for the CDR3 is TGTGCCAGCAGTTACTCGCCTTTACCTTCCGGGACAGGGGAAGAGACCCAGTACTTC.